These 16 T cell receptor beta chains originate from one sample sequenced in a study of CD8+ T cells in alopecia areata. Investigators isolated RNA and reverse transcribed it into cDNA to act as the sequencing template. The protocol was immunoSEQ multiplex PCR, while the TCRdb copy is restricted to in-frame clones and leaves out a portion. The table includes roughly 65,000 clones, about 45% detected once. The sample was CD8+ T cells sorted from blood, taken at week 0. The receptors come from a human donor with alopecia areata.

The CDR3 region has the DNA TGTGCCAGCAGCAACCCCACCGACAGTAACGAGCAGTACTTC. This gives the protein CASSNPTDSNEQYF. The V gene is TRBV7-9, the J gene TRBJ2-7, with D possibly matching TRBD1 (5 bases). V lost 5 bases and J lost 5, with 16 bases in between. The length of the CDR3 is 14 residues. Germline CDR1 is SEHNR and CDR2 is FQNEAQ (reference sequence).

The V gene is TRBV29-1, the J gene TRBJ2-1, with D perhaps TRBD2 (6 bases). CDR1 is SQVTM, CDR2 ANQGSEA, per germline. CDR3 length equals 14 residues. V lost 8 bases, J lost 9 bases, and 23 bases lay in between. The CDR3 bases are TGCAGCCTGAGGGAAAGCACTAGCCTTACTGAGCAGTTCTTC. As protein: CSLRESTSLTEQFF.

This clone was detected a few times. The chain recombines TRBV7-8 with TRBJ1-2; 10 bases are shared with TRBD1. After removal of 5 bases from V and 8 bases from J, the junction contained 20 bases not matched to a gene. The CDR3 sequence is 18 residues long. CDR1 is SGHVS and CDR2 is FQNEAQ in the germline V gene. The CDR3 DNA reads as TGTGCCAGCAGCGGAGTCCGGGACAGGGGAGTGTGGTTGGGAGGCTACACCTTC. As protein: CASSGVRDRGVWLGGYTF.

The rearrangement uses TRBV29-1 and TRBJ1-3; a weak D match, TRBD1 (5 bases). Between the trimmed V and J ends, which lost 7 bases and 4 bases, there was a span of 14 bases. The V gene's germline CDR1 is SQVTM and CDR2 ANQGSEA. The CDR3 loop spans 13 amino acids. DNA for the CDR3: TGCAGCGGATGGGGGAGCCCAGGAAACACCATATATTTT. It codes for CSGWGSPGNTIYF.

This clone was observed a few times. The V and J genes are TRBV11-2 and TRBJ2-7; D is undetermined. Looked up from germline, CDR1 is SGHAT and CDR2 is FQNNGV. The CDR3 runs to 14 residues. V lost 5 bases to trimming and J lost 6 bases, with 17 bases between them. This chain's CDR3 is CASSLGIGPVEQYF. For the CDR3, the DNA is TGTGCCAGCAGCCTGGGAATAGGTCCGGTCGAGCAGTACTTC. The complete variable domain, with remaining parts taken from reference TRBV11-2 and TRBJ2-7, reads EAGVAQSPRYKIIEKRQSVAFWCNPISGHATLYWYQQILGQGPKLLIQFQNNGVVDDSQLPKDRFSAERLKGVDSTLKIQPAKLEDSAVYLCASSLGIGPVEQYFGPGTRLTVT.

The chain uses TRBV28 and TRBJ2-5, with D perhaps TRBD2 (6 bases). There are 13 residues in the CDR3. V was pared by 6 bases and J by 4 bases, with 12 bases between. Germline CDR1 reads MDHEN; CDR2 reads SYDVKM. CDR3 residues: CASRTRGTETQYF. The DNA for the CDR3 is TGTGCCAGCAGGACGCGGGGTACAGAGACCCAGTACTTC. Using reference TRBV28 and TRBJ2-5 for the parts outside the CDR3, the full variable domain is DVKVTQSSRYLVKRTGEKVFLECVQDMDHENMFWYRQDPGLGLRLIYFSYDVKMKEKGDIPEGYSVSREKKERFSLILESASTNQTSMYLCASRTRGTETQYFGPGTRLLVL.

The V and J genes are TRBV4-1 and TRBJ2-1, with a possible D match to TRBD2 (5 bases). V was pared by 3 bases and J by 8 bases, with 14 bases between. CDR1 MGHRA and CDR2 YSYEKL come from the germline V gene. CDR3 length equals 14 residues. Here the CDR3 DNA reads TGCGCCAGCAGCCACGAGTCGGGGTTGGATGAGCAGTTCTTC. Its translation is CASSHESGLDEQFF.

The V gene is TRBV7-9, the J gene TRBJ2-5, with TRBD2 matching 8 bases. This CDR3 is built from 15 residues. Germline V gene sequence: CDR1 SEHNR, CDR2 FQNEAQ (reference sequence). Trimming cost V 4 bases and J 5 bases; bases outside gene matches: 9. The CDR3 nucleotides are TGTGCCAGCAGCTCCAGCGGGAGAAGGGTGGAGACCCAGTACTTC. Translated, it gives CASSSSGRRVETQYF.

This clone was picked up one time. The DNA for the CDR3 is TGTGCCAGCAGCTGGGACAGACGCTCTGGGGCCAACGTCCTGACTTTC. It codes for CASSWDRRSGANVLTF. The rearrangement links TRBV2 to TRBJ2-6; 7 positions agree with TRBD1. The CDR3 extends over 16 amino acids. Germline-derived CDR1 and CDR2 are SNHLY and FYNNEI. With 6 bases clipped from V and 0 bases from J, the junction kept 5 bases outside the gene matches.

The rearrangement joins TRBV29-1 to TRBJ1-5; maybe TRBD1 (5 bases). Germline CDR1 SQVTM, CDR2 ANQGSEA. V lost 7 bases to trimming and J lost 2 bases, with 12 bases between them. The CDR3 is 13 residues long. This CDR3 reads CSALGGGNQPQHF. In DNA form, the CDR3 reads TGCAGCGCCTTGGGGGGGGGCAATCAGCCCCAGCATTTT.

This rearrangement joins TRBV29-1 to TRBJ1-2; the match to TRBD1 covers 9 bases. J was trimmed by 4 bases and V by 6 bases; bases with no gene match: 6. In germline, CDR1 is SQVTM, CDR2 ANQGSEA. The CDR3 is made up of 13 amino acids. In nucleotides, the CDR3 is TGCAGCGTCTTAGGACAGGGGACCTATGGCTACACCTTC. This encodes CSVLGQGTYGYTF.

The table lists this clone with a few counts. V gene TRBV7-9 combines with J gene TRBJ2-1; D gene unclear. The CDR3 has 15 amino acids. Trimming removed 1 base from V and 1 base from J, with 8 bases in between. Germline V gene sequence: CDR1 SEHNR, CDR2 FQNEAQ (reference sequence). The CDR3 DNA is TGTGCCAGCAGCTTAGGACACCCTTCCTACAATGAGCAGTTCTTC. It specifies CASSLGHPSYNEQFF.

CDR3 bases: TGTGCCAGCAGCGCGGGCGAGATGGGGGGCTACGAGCAGTACTTC. Its translation: CASSAGEMGGYEQYF. V usage is TRBV9 and J usage is TRBJ2-7, with D maybe TRBD2 (6 bases). The CDR3 has 15 residues. CDR1 and CDR2 from the germline V gene are SGDLS and YYNGEE. The V gene lost 3 bases and the J gene lost 3 bases, with 16 bases spanning the gap.

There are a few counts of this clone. CDR3 protein: CASSQETGGPYEQYF. The CDR3 nucleotides read TGTGCCAGCAGCCAAGAAACAGGGGGACCCTACGAGCAGTACTTC. The chain couples TRBV4-2 to TRBJ2-7; 8 bases agree with TRBD1. The germline V gene has CDR1 LGHNA and CDR2 YNFKEQ. V was pared by 0 bases and J by 2 bases, with 3 bases of the junction left unmatched. The CDR3 spans 15 residues.

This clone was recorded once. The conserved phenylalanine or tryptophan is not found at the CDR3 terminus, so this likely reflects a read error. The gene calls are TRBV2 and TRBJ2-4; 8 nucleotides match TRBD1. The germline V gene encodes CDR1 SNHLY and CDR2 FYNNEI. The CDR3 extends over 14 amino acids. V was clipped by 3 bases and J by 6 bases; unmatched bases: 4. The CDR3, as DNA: TGTGCCAGCAGTGAGCGAACAGGGGGAAACATTCAGTACCTC. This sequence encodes CASSERTGGNIQYL.

CDR3: CASSYTIDNEQFF. The CDR3, as DNA: TGTGCCAGCAGTTACACGATCGACAATGAGCAGTTCTTC. This chain links TRBV6-5 with TRBJ2-1; no clear D gene. The CDR3 totals 13 residues. Trimming removed 2 bases from V and 5 bases from J, with 7 bases in between. CDR1 and CDR2 from the germline V gene are MNHEY and SVGAGI.